This T cell receptor beta chain was recovered during a study of blood T cell repertoires in COVID-19. In the study overall: Both acute and convalescent COVID-19 samples were obtained from the United States, Italy and Spain. T cells, B-cell-depleted T cells, or PBMCs provided the cDNA or gDNA that served as material.

The CDR3 is 15 residues long. Trimming took 5 bases from V and 3 from J; bases not matched to a gene: 2. Germline CDR1 MDHEN, CDR2 SYDVKM. As to this clone: This sample also contains other DNA sequences that code for the same CDR3.

Source study methods: Nucleated cell counts were estimated from reference gene primer amplification. Some clones are missing from TCRdb's copy, which holds only in-frame ones; the method was immunoSEQ multiplex PCR. V and J calls and clone size are those listed in that table; D and trimming were worked out from the DNA. The sample carries roughly 250,000 clones, about 80% recorded once. This rearrangement joins TRBV28 to TRBJ1-4, with 11 positions matching TRBD1. This sequence was found in a man in his fifties or sixties with active or convalescent COVID-19. The sample was peripheral blood. The DNA of the CDR3 is TGTGCCAGCAGTCCGGGACAGGGGGCTAATGAAAAACTGTTTTTT. This codes for CASSPGQGANEKLFF.